These 17 T cell receptor beta chains were sequenced from one sample in a study of blood T cell repertoires in COVID-19. Repertoires were generated with immunoSEQ multiplex PCR, while TCRdb's copy carries only in-frame clones and drops some. Of around 70,000 clones listed, approximately 80% are singletons. Sequenced: peripheral blood. The receptors originated from a woman in her seventies with acute or convalescent COVID-19.

The V and J genes are TRBV28 and TRBJ2-1; TRBD2 matches at 7 bases. The CDR3 is made up of 17 amino acids. Germline V gene data show CDR1 as MDHEN and CDR2 as SYDVKM. V shed 6 bases, J shed 4 bases, and the junction held 15 bases outside the gene matches. This chain's CDR3 is CASSTQTAGRAYNEQFF. As DNA, the CDR3 is TGTGCCAGCAGCACCCAGACGGCAGGGAGGGCATACAATGAGCAGTTCTTC. Looking up the rest from reference TRBV28 and TRBJ2-1 gives the full variable domain: DVKVTQSSRYLVKRTGEKVFLECVQDMDHENMFWYRQDPGLGLRLIYFSYDVKMKEKGDIPEGYSVSREKKERFSLILESASTNQTSMYLCASSTQTAGRAYNEQFFGPGTRLTVL.

The J gene is TRBJ2-3, the V gene TRBV7-3; no definite D call. Germline CDR1 is SGHTA and CDR2 is FQGTGA. The CDR3 covers 14 residues. Trimming shortened V by 2 bases and J by 6 bases, and 12 bases separated the two germline ends. The CDR3 spells CASSLEGVGDTQYF. For the CDR3, the DNA is TGTGCCAGCAGCTTAGAAGGAGTCGGGGATACGCAGTATTTT.

The rearrangement joins TRBV7-6 to TRBJ2-7, with 11 bases matching TRBD2. Germline V gene lookup returns CDR1 SGHVS and CDR2 FNYEAQ. The CDR3 sequence is 16 residues long. V lost 6 bases, J lost 5 bases, and 12 bases stayed unmatched. The CDR3 protein is CASSLGPLAGADEQYF. DNA of the CDR3: TGTGCCAGCAGTCTCGGGCCACTAGCGGGAGCGGACGAGCAGTACTTC.

The chain recombines TRBV5-1 with TRBJ2-2; D is undetermined. This CDR3 contains 15 residues. Deletions cut 2 bases from V and 1 base from J, with 9 bases between. Germline CDR1 and CDR2: SGHRS and YFSETQ. The CDR3 protein is CASSFGGVNTGELFF. CDR3 sequence (DNA): TGCGCCAGCAGCTTTGGCGGAGTGAACACCGGGGAGCTGTTTTTT.

The chain uses TRBV7-9 and TRBJ1-1, with 8 bases that match TRBD1. Germline-derived CDR1 and CDR2 are SEHNR and FQNEAQ (reference sequence). V was pared by 5 bases and J by 5 bases, with 4 bases of the junction left unmatched. CDR3 length: 13 residues. CDR3 loop: CASSRTGKTEAFF. Here the CDR3 DNA reads TGTGCCAGCAGCCGGACAGGGAAAACTGAAGCTTTCTTT.

This chain uses TRBV5-1 with TRBJ2-7; 9 bases are shared with TRBD1. V lost 4 bases to trimming and J lost 2 bases; unmatched junction nucleotides: 10. From germline, CDR1 is SGHRS and CDR2 YFSETQ. The CDR3 has 16 residues. The DNA for the CDR3 is TGCGCCAGCAGCCGTTATGGGACAGGGAGTACCTACGAGCAGTACTTC. The encoded protein is CASSRYGTGSTYEQYF.

The chain couples TRBV5-6 to TRBJ1-5, with D uncertain. Deletions cut 0 bases from V and 4 bases from J, with 8 bases between. This CDR3 contains 14 residues. Per the germline V gene, CDR1 is SGHDT and CDR2 is YYEEEE. For the CDR3, the DNA is TGTGCCAGCAGCTTGGGACGGAGTAATCAGCCCCAGCATTTT. Its protein product is CASSLGRSNQPQHF.

This chain connects TRBV7-9 to TRBJ2-1; D is uncertain. CDR1 and CDR2 (germline): SEHNR, FQNEAQ (reference sequence). V was pared by 7 bases and J by 4 bases, with 14 bases between. The CDR3 runs to 14 residues. The CDR3 coding sequence is TGTGCCAGCACTTCGCGAAGAATGTACAATGAGCAGTTCTTC. Protein sequence: CASTSRRMYNEQFF.

In this sample, this clone turned up a few times. The chain uses TRBV5-1 and TRBJ1-6; D gene unclear. Trimming removed 0 bases at V and 9 bases at J, with 13 bases between. The CDR3 sequence is 15 residues long. Germline V gene lookup returns CDR1 SGHRS and CDR2 YFSETQ. For the CDR3, the DNA is TGCGCCAGCAGCTTGGTGGCAGAGGATGGTTCACCCCTCCACTTT. Its protein product is CASSLVAEDGSPLHF.

The chain employs TRBV6-2 or TRBV6-3 and TRBJ2-3; perhaps TRBD2 as D (6 bases). The germline CDR1 and CDR2 sequences are MNHEY and SVGEGT. Trimming took off 0 bases at V and 2 bases at J, with 9 bases between the two ends. This CDR3 is 15 amino acids long. The CDR3 DNA reads as TGTGCCAGCAGTTACTCTGGACTACCCACAGATACGCAGTATTTT. Protein product: CASSYSGLPTDTQYF.

This rearrangement joins TRBV28 to TRBJ2-5; 8 bases map to TRBD1. Germline CDR1 and CDR2: MDHEN and SYDVKM. With V trimmed by 8 bases and J by 4 bases, 9 bases remained unmatched. The CDR3 sequence is 14 residues long. CDR3 sequence reads: CASRGQGRPETQYF. The DNA of the CDR3 is TGTGCCAGCCGCGGACAGGGAAGGCCAGAGACCCAGTACTTC.

The rearrangement uses TRBV28 and TRBJ1-5; 9 nucleotides agree with TRBD1. Germline values: CDR1 MDHEN, CDR2 SYDVKM. The junction had 7 bases not matched to a gene; V was cut back by 4 bases and J by 6 bases. This CDR3 is 15 amino acids long. The CDR3 DNA sequence: TGTGCCAGCAGTTCTCTCGGACAGGGGAGTCAGCCCCAGCATTTT. Amino acid sequence: CASSSLGQGSQPQHF.

The chain links TRBV6-2 or TRBV6-3 to TRBJ2-2; 13 nucleotides match TRBD2. The germline CDR1 and CDR2 sequences are MNHEY and SVGEGT. The CDR3 totals 18 residues. Trimming took 0 bases from V and 4 from J; bases not matched to a gene: 5. The CDR3 DNA sequence: TGTGCCAGCAGTTACTCCGGGACTAGCGGGATAGGCACCGGGGAGCTGTTTTTT. This codes for CASSYSGTSGIGTGELFF.

The sample holds a few counts of this clone. The chain joins TRBV5-8 to TRBJ1-2; D not resolved. Germline CDR1 is SGHTS and CDR2 is YDEGEE. V gave up 0 bases and J gave up 4 bases, with 10 bases separating them. The length of the CDR3 is 14 residues. The CDR3: CASSLERLGYGYTF. The CDR3 nucleotides are TGTGCCAGCAGCTTGGAGAGGCTCGGCTATGGCTACACCTTC.

V and J are TRBV7-6 and TRBJ2-5; 11 nucleotides agree with TRBD2. Losses at the gene ends were 4 bases for V and 4 bases for J; bases not matched to a gene: 8. Germline V gives CDR1 SGHVS, CDR2 FNYEAQ. The CDR3 is 16 amino acids. CDR3 nucleotide sequence: TGTGCCAGCAGCTCCGGGGGGCTAGCGGGAGGAGAGACCCAGTACTTC. Its translation is CASSSGGLAGGETQYF.

The J gene is TRBJ2-7, the V gene TRBV7-9; the D gene is possibly TRBD2 (6 bases). The germline CDR1 and CDR2 sequences are SEHNR and FQNEAQ (reference sequence). The V end was cut by 4 bases, the J end by 7 bases, with 20 bases between. The CDR3 sequence is 15 residues long. DNA for the CDR3: TGTGCCAGCAGCTCTTGGGACTGGCCCGGGAGTGAGCAGTACTTC. As protein: CASSSWDWPGSEQYF.

J is TRBJ2-1 and V is TRBV21-1; the table's TRBD1 call for D was not verified on the DNA. TRBV21-1 is tagged as a pseudogene. CDR3 length: 16 amino acids. CDR3 in amino acids: CASSKDSGQGAKEQFF. In nucleotides, the CDR3 is TGTGCCAGCAGCAAAGACTCGGGACAGGGGGCAAAGGAGCAGTTCTTC.